Shown below are 22 T cell receptor beta chains from a single sample sequenced in a study of blood T cells in healthy people across ages. The second PCR ran about 6 to 12 cycles with a sample-barcoded 5' primer and J-beta primers. MiXCR, applied by TCRdb to the 5' RACE reads, yields one record per CDR3 protein. This table holds more than 900,000 distinct CDR3 sequences, approximately 25% found once. The same data also contributed to another study, on T cells of mothers and their children.

The sample was blood. These receptors all stem from a girl aged 2-10 years in good health.

This clonotype was picked up a small number of times. Given the absence of the conserved phenylalanine or tryptophan at the CDR3 end, a read error is likely. The chain uses TRBV7-2 and TRBJ2-3; D gene ambiguous. Germline-derived CDR1 and CDR2 are SGHTA and FQGNSA. There are 15 residues in the CDR3. The V end was cut by 0 bases, the J end by 4 bases, with 11 bases between. The CDR3 nucleotides are TGTGCCAGCAGCTTAGCGCAGGTCAGGCCAGATACGCAGTATCTT. It codes for CASSLAQVRPDTQYL.

V and J are TRBV3-1 and TRBJ2-5; the D is unclear. Gene TRBJ2-1 matches the end of the DNA better, so the J call may be wrong. The germline V gene encodes CDR1 LGHDT and CDR2 YNNKEL (reference sequence). CDR3 length: 14 residues. The CDR3 sequence is CASSQVLAVHEQFF. CDR3 in DNA: TGTGCCAGCAGCCAAGTGCTTGCGGTCCATGAGCAGTTCTTC.

This clonotype was seen more than once but under ten times. One end of the junction does not line up with germline, which may come from a read error. The chain carries TRBV5-1 and TRBJ2-7, with D possibly TRBD1 on 6 matching bases. The CDR3 has 15 residues. Germline CDR1 reads SGHRS; CDR2 reads YFSETQ. The CDR3 protein is CAGSLETRTAYEQHF. CDR3 nucleotide sequence: TGCGCCGGCAGCTTGGAGACCCGGACAGCTTACGAGCAGCACTTC.

The V gene is TRBV12-3 or TRBV12-4, the J gene TRBJ2-2; D call uncertain. CDR3 length: 12 residues. Trimming took 6 bases from V and 0 from J, leaving 2 bases between them. Written as DNA, the CDR3 is TGTGCCAGCAGAACGAACACCGGGGAGCTGTTTTTT. Translating gives CASRTNTGELFF.

This clonotype was picked up a small number of times. This chain uses TRBV24-1 with TRBJ2-4; D is possibly TRBD1 (6 bases). Looked up from germline, CDR1 is KGHDR and CDR2 is SFDVKD. This CDR3 has 15 residues. V lost 4 bases, J lost 0 bases, and 9 bases lay in between. For the CDR3, the DNA is TGTGCCACCAGTGACGGGGACAAAGCCAAAAACATTCAGTACTTC. Translation gives CATSDGDKAKNIQYF.

The chain joins TRBV12-3 or TRBV12-4 to TRBJ2-7; TRBD1 is a possible D gene (6 bases). The CDR3 is 15 residues long. V lost 1 base and J 4 bases, leaving 14 bases between the germline ends. The CDR3 reads CASSLGQAPRYEQYF. In DNA form, the CDR3 reads TGTGCCAGCAGTTTAGGACAGGCTCCCCGATACGAGCAGTACTTC.

The rearrangement uses TRBV6-2 or TRBV6-3 and TRBJ2-7, with D possibly being TRBD1 (5 bases). In germline, CDR1 is MNHEY, CDR2 SVGEGT. V was cut by 0 bases and J by 2 bases, with 11 bases left in between. The CDR3 has 15 residues. This CDR3 reads CASSYSPRAAYEQYF. DNA for the CDR3: TGTGCCAGCAGTTACTCGCCCAGGGCGGCCTACGAGCAGTACTTC.

This clonotype was recorded a few times. CDR3 protein: CSVGDKSITGELFF. In DNA form, the CDR3 reads TGCAGCGTTGGAGACAAGAGCATCACTGGAGAGCTGTTTTTT. The chain carries TRBV29-1 and TRBJ2-2; D not resolved. The germline V and J ends were trimmed by 4 bases and 11 bases, with 20 bases remaining between them. The CDR3 spans 14 residues. CDR1 is SQVTM and CDR2 is ANQGSEA in the germline V gene.

This clonotype was observed at least ten times. The chain uses TRBV7-2 and TRBJ2-5; tentatively, D is TRBD1 or TRBD2 (5 bases each). The DNA end is a closer match to TRBJ2-7, so the J assignment may be wrong. This CDR3 region has 14 residues. Germline CDR1 reads SGHTA; CDR2 reads FQGNSA. CDR3 bases: TGTGCCAGCAGCCAGGGACGGACCTCCTACGAGCAGTACTTC. As protein: CASSQGRTSYEQYF.

This clonotype came up a few times. V usage is TRBV14 and J usage is TRBJ1-1; D not certain. Germline CDR1 and CDR2: SGHDN and FVKESK. The V end lost 4 bases, the J end lost 0 bases, and 6 bases lay between the germline ends. This CDR3 contains 13 residues. DNA for the CDR3: TGTGCCAGCAGCCGCTCCGTGAACACTGAAGCTTTCTTT. Amino acids: CASSRSVNTEAFF. Supplemented by reference TRBV14 and TRBJ1-1, the full variable domain reads EAGVTQFPSHSVIEKGQTVTLRCDPISGHDNLYWYRRVMGKEIKFLLHFVKESKQDESGMPNNRFLAERTGGTYSTLKVQPAELEDSGVYFCASSRSVNTEAFFGQGTRLTVV.

This clonotype was counted between two and nine times. The CDR3 DNA sequence: TGTGCTAGTGGTTTGTATAACGGGGGAAACGGACAGGGGGAACATCAGCCCCAGCATTTT. Its translation: CASGLYNGGNGQGEHQPQHF. V and J are TRBV12-5 and TRBJ1-5; 10 positions match TRBD1. After removal of 2 bases from V and 5 bases from J, the junction contained 18 bases not matched to a gene. The CDR3 extends over 20 amino acids. Germline values: CDR1 LGHNT, CDR2 FRNRAP.

This chain joins TRBV29-1 and TRBJ2-5, with D perhaps TRBD2 (5 bases). Gene TRBJ2-1 matches the end of the DNA better, so the J call may be wrong. Germline CDR1 SQVTM, CDR2 ANQGSEA. This CDR3 region has 12 residues. CDR3 nucleotide sequence: TGCAGCGTTAAACGTGGAGGAAATGAGCAGTTCTTC. This encodes CSVKRGGNEQFF.

The CDR3 DNA reads as TGCGCCAGCAGCCAAGACCTCCTAGCGGGGCTACAAGAGACCCAGTACTTC. Protein: CASSQDLLAGLQETQYF. This chain links TRBV4-3 with TRBJ2-5; TRBD2 matches 9 bases. The CDR3 covers 17 residues. V shed 0 bases and J 2 bases; nucleotides not matched to a gene: 7. Germline loops: CDR1 LGHNA, CDR2 YSLEER.

This clonotype was seen more than once but under ten times. The chain has TRBV9 and TRBJ2-7; weak D call: TRBD1 (5 bases). CDR1 is SGDLS, CDR2 YYNGEE, per germline. With 0 bases removed from V and 3 bases from J, the gap between germline ends came to 13 bases. The CDR3 runs to 15 residues. This CDR3 is CASSVGPTANYEQYF. CDR3 coding DNA: TGTGCCAGCAGCGTAGGCCCGACAGCTAACTACGAGCAGTACTTC.

This clonotype was seen a handful of times. The chain employs TRBV19 and TRBJ2-7; D is ambiguous. This CDR3 contains 13 residues. The germline V gene has CDR1 LNHDA and CDR2 SQIVND (reference sequence). The V end was cut by 3 bases, the J end by 1 base, with 7 bases between. The CDR3 bases are TGTGCCAGTAGTATCCAGATTTCCTACGAGCAGTACTTC. Encoded protein: CASSIQISYEQYF.

There are a few counts of this clonotype. The V gene is TRBV29-1, the J gene TRBJ2-5; D unclear. Trimming removed 3 bases at V and 0 bases at J, with 2 bases between. Germline values: CDR1 SQVTM, CDR2 ANQGSEA. The CDR3 is made up of 11 amino acids. CDR3 in DNA: TGCAGCGTTGATTACCAAGAGACCCAGTACTTC. The encoded protein is CSVDYQETQYF.

In its sample, this clonotype was seen a few times. The gene calls are TRBV4-1 and TRBJ1-3, with 8 nucleotides matching TRBD1. This CDR3 contains 14 residues. Germline CDR1 MGHRA, CDR2 YSYEKL. V lost 4 bases, J lost 8 bases, and 7 bases stayed unmatched. This chain's CDR3 is CASSPQGAVDTIYF. DNA for the CDR3: TGCGCCAGCAGCCCCCAGGGGGCCGTCGACACCATATATTTT.

About this clonotype: A read error may produce the germline difference seen at one junction end. The chain links TRBV5-1 to TRBJ2-1; the D gene could be TRBD1 or TRBD2 (5 bases each). The germline V gene encodes CDR1 SGHRS and CDR2 YFSETQ. The CDR3 contains 13 residues. Here the CDR3 reads CASSPGPSNEQFF. The CDR3 DNA is TGTGCCAGCAGCCCGGGACCTAGCAATGAGCAGTTCTTC.

This chain uses TRBV29-1 with TRBJ2-3; D call uncertain. From germline, CDR1 is SQVTM and CDR2 ANQGSEA. Trimming took off 1 base at V and 5 bases at J, with 7 bases between the two ends. The length of the CDR3 is 12 residues. The CDR3, as DNA: TGCAGCGTTGAAGGGGCTGAAGATACGCAGTATTTT. Translated, it gives CSVEGAEDTQYF.

CDR3 sequence reads: CASSLPGAEQFF. DNA for the CDR3: TGTGCCAGCAGTTTACCGGGTGCGGAACAGTTCTTC. The chain has TRBV12-3 or TRBV12-4 and TRBJ2-5; no definite D call. The J call may be wrong; the DNA end is better matched by TRBJ2-1. There are 12 residues in the CDR3.

This chain joins TRBV6-4 and TRBJ1-2; 8 nucleotides align to TRBD1. This CDR3 has 16 residues. With V trimmed by 2 bases and J by 7 bases, 12 bases remained unmatched. Germline V gene data show CDR1 as MRHNA and CDR2 as SNTAGT. The CDR3 here is CASSDKPQGATRGYTF. The CDR3, as DNA: TGTGCCAGCAGTGACAAACCCCAGGGGGCTACTCGTGGCTACACCTTC.

The rearrangement links TRBV20-1 to TRBJ2-3, with 11 bases identical to TRBD2. This CDR3 comprises 17 residues. CDR1 is DFQATT, CDR2 SNEGSKA, per germline (reference sequence). The DNA of the CDR3 is TGCAGCGCTTTTCCCGGTAGCGGGGGGGCCAGCACAGATACGCAGTATTTT. Protein: CSAFPGSGGASTDTQYF.